The 25 T cell receptor beta chains presented below share a single source sample, sequenced in a study of spatial heterogeneity in lung cancer. The study's findings and limits: Mutation counts in tumors were tracked by counts of expanded intratumoral alpha and beta TCRs.

TCRdb fed the 5' RACE reads into MiXCR, producing one record per CDR3 protein. Here the sample spans some 97,000 distinct CDR3 sequences, around 4.8% being singletons. The antigens for these receptors are not known. Stated time point: sample taken at primary tumor resection. The specimen was lung tumor tissue, collected at surgery. These receptors came from a male donor with early-stage non-small cell lung cancer.

This clonotype was seen more than once but under ten times. The chain joins TRBV28 to TRBJ1-4; no firm D call. V was clipped by 3 bases and J by 7 bases, with 21 bases between them. Germline V gene data show CDR1 as MDHEN and CDR2 as SYDVKM. The CDR3 covers 17 residues. The CDR3: CASSFRRLGLWSEKLFF. Here the CDR3 DNA reads TGTGCCAGCAGTTTCCGTCGTTTGGGTTTATGGAGTGAAAAACTGTTTTTT. The variable domain in full, with the rest retrieved from reference TRBV28 and TRBJ1-4, is DVKVTQSSRYLVKRTGEKVFLECVQDMDHENMFWYRQDPGLGLRLIYFSYDVKMKEKGDIPEGYSVSREKKERFSLILESASTNQTSMYLCASSFRRLGLWSEKLFFGSGTQLSVL.

This clonotype was recorded many times. V gene TRBV4-2 combines with J gene TRBJ2-2; tentatively, D is TRBD1 (5 bases). Trimming took off 5 bases at V and 5 bases at J, with 9 bases between the two ends. The length of the CDR3 is 13 residues. Germline V gives CDR1 LGHNA, CDR2 YNFKEQ. CDR3 nucleotide sequence: TGTGCCAGCAGCTCCAGGGAAACCGGGGAGCTGTTTTTT. Its translation: CASSSRETGELFF.

This clonotype was detected ten times or more. The chain joins TRBV7-9 to TRBJ2-2; D is possibly TRBD2 (5 bases). Per germline, CDR1 SEHNR and CDR2 FQNEAQ (reference sequence). The CDR3 is 16 residues long. Deletions cut 5 bases from V and 4 bases from J, with 17 bases between. The CDR3 region is CASSPRTGMLTGELFF. As DNA, the CDR3 is TGTGCCAGCAGCCCAAGAACGGGGATGCTCACCGGGGAGCTGTTTTTT. The entire variable domain, with the rest obtained from reference TRBV7-9 and TRBJ2-2, is as follows: DTGVSQNPRHKITKRGQNVTFRCDPISEHNRLYWYRQTLGQGPEFLTYFQNEAQLEKSRLLSDRFSAERPKGSFSTLEIQRTEQGDSAMYLCASSPRTGMLTGELFFGEGSRLTVL.

This clonotype occurred many times. The chain has TRBV5-1 and TRBJ2-3; 10 nucleotides agree with TRBD2. With V trimmed by 4 bases and J by 3 bases, 2 bases remained unmatched. Per the germline V gene, CDR1 is SGHRS and CDR2 is YFSETQ. The CDR3 totals 14 residues. CDR3 loop: CASSKLAGTDTQYF. The CDR3 nucleotides are TGCGCCAGCAGCAAACTAGCGGGGACAGATACGCAGTATTTT. The full variable domain, rest sourced from reference TRBV5-1 and TRBJ2-3, is KAGVTQTPRYLIKTRGQQVTLSCSPISGHRSVSWYQQTPGQGLQFLFEYFSETQRNKGNFPGRFSGRQFSNSRSEMNVSTLELGDSALYLCASSKLAGTDTQYFGPGTRLTVL.

This clonotype occurred a few times. The V call is TRBV3-1, the J call TRBJ2-1; D call uncertain. Looked up from germline, CDR1 is LGHDT and CDR2 is YNNKEL (reference sequence). The CDR3 is 12 amino acids. Trimming left V 2 bases short and J 7 bases short, with 6 bases between. CDR3 coding DNA: TGTGCCAGCAGCCAAATTGGGAATGAGCAGTTCTTC. This codes for CASSQIGNEQFF.

This clonotype showed up many times. The CDR3 DNA follows: TGTGCCAGCAGCGTCGAAGGGCTAGCCAATGAGCAGTTCTTC. Translation gives CASSVEGLANEQFF. The rearrangement links TRBV9 to TRBJ2-1; the D gene is possibly TRBD2 (5 bases). Germline-derived CDR1 and CDR2 are SGDLS and YYNGEE. This CDR3 spans 14 amino acids. With 2 bases removed from V and 6 bases from J, the gap between germline ends came to 12 bases.

The chain has TRBV6-1 and TRBJ1-5; tentative D call: TRBD1 (5 bases). CDR3 size: 14 residues. CDR1 is MNHNS, CDR2 SASEGT, per germline. Trimming cost V 2 bases and J 6 bases, with 11 bases left between them. The CDR3 nucleotides are TGTGCCAGCAGTGAACGTCTGGGACCTCAGCCCCAGCATTTT. Amino acid sequence: CASSERLGPQPQHF.

This clonotype was counted many times. This chain uses TRBV28 with TRBJ1-2; D unresolved. V was pared by 5 bases and J by 5 bases, with 12 bases between. The CDR3 is made up of 13 amino acids. The germline V gene has CDR1 MDHEN and CDR2 SYDVKM. CDR3 in amino acids: CASSTTDEYGYTF. The CDR3 DNA reads as TGTGCCAGCAGTACGACGGACGAGTATGGCTACACCTTC.

This clonotype came up many times. The chain is built from TRBV12-3 or TRBV12-4 and TRBJ2-7; 11 bases align to TRBD1. The CDR3 is made up of 15 amino acids. The ends lost 6 bases at V and 3 bases at J; junction bases unmatched: 7. CDR3 sequence (DNA): TGTGCCAGCAGCTCCCCGGACAGGGGGCTCTACGAGCAGTACTTC. Protein product: CASSSPDRGLYEQYF.

This clonotype appeared a few times. The rearrangement joins TRBV10-2 to TRBJ2-1, with 7 positions matching TRBD2. V shed 6 bases, J shed 10 bases, and the junction held 9 bases outside the gene matches. The germline V gene encodes CDR1 WSHSY and CDR2 SAAADI. This CDR3 has 13 amino acids. The CDR3 sequence is CASSPPAAGEQFF. The DNA for the CDR3 is TGCGCCAGCAGCCCACCCGCAGCGGGGGAGCAGTTCTTC.

In this sample, this clonotype turned up many times. The genes are TRBV10-3 and TRBJ2-7; 9 bases are shared with TRBD2. This CDR3 contains 14 residues. Trimming removed 2 bases from V and 2 bases from J; junction bases left unmatched: 1. Germline lookup yields CDR1 ENHRY and CDR2 SYGVKD. CDR3 DNA sequence: TGTGCCATCAGTGAGGCGGGAGGGACCTACGAGCAGTACTTC. Protein: CAISEAGGTYEQYF.

This clonotype was recorded many times. V is TRBV6-5 and J is TRBJ1-6; D ambiguous. The CDR3 covers 16 residues. Trimming pared 7 bases from V and 5 bases from J, leaving 18 bases between. Germline CDR1 reads MNHEY; CDR2 reads SVGAGI. The CDR3 loop is CASTLYRAADNSPLHF. The CDR3 DNA is TGTGCCAGCACCCTTTATCGGGCAGCCGATAATTCACCCCTCCACTTT.

There are many counts of this clonotype. The chain recombines TRBV6-2 or TRBV6-3 with TRBJ2-1; D unresolved. Germline lookup yields CDR1 MNHEY and CDR2 SVGEGT. The V and J ends lost 6 bases and 5 bases respectively, with 14 bases between them. CDR3 length: 14 amino acids. The CDR3 sequence: CASRRQLRNNEQFF. CDR3 bases: TGTGCCAGCAGGAGGCAGCTTAGAAACAATGAGCAGTTCTTC.

This clonotype was found many times. V is TRBV5-1 and J is TRBJ2-1, with TRBD2 matching over 9 bases. Germline assignment: CDR1 SGHRS and CDR2 YFSETQ. The CDR3 is 16 residues long. V was pared by 4 bases and J by 0 bases, with 5 bases of the junction left unmatched. The CDR3 reads CASSPGLARSYNEQFF. As DNA, the CDR3 is TGCGCCAGCAGCCCTGGACTAGCGCGCTCCTACAATGAGCAGTTCTTC.

This clonotype was detected many times. J is TRBJ2-1 and V is TRBV20-1; the match to TRBD2 covers 8 bases. The CDR3 is 16 residues long. Trimming took 3 bases from V and 1 from J; bases not matched to a gene: 8. CDR1 and CDR2 (germline): DFQATT, SNEGSKA (reference sequence). The DNA for the CDR3 is TGCAGTGCTAGCACGGGACTAGAAGGGTCCTACAATGAGCAGTTCTTC. Translation gives CSASTGLEGSYNEQFF.

The sample holds many counts of this clonotype. J is TRBJ2-1 and V is TRBV12-3 or TRBV12-4, with 9 bases that match TRBD2. The CDR3 covers 15 residues. V lost 6 bases and J lost 5; bases outside the gene matches: 8. The CDR3 loop reads CASSRSGRRDNEQFF. The CDR3 bases are TGTGCCAGCAGCCGTAGCGGGAGAAGGGACAATGAGCAGTTCTTC.

This clonotype was seen ten or more times. The genes are TRBV11-3 and TRBJ2-1, with 7 positions matching TRBD2. The CDR3 covers 15 residues. In germline, CDR1 is SGHNT, CDR2 YENEEA. Losses at the gene ends were 5 bases for V and 7 bases for J; bases not matched to a gene: 11. For the CDR3, the DNA is TGTGCCAGCAGCGTCAGGCTAGCGGAACTTAATGAGCAGTTCTTC. Translated, it gives CASSVRLAELNEQFF.

This clonotype was found many times. This sequence joins TRBV20-1 and TRBJ2-1, with TRBD2 matching 11 bases. CDR3 length: 17 amino acids. J gave up 4 bases and V 0 bases, and 8 bases lay outside the gene matches. Germline lookup yields CDR1 DFQATT and CDR2 SNEGSKA (reference sequence). The CDR3 sequence is CSARDIGTSGPYNEQFF. The CDR3 nucleotides read TGCAGTGCTAGAGATATTGGGACTAGCGGACCGTACAATGAGCAGTTCTTC.

Ten or more counts support this clonotype. This chain connects TRBV20-1 to TRBJ1-1; D not certain. Trimming left V 0 bases short and J 3 bases short, with 8 bases between. Germline CDR1 is DFQATT and CDR2 is SNEGSKA (reference sequence). The CDR3 extends over 13 amino acids. The CDR3 DNA is TGCAGTGCTAGAGATCGAGGGTACACTGAAGCTTTCTTT. Translating it yields CSARDRGYTEAFF.

In this sample, this clonotype turned up many times. V gene TRBV19 combines with J gene TRBJ2-7; D gene uncertain. Trimming stripped 5 bases from V and 0 bases from J, with 11 bases between. This CDR3 spans 14 amino acids. Germline assignment: CDR1 LNHDA and CDR2 SQIVND (reference sequence). CDR3 nucleotide sequence: TGTGCCAGTAGTGCAGCATCTAGCTCCTACGAGCAGTACTTC. As protein: CASSAASSSYEQYF.

This clonotype was counted ten times or more. The V call is TRBV29-1, the J call TRBJ1-2; 9 bases align to TRBD1. The germline CDR1 and CDR2 sequences are SQVTM and ANQGSEA. V dropped 3 bases and J dropped 8; count of bases not matched to a gene: 7. The CDR3 consists of 13 residues. CDR3 loop: CSVDTGGARGYTF. The CDR3, as DNA: TGCAGCGTTGATACAGGGGGCGCGAGAGGCTACACCTTC.

This clonotype was seen repeatedly, ten times or more. The junction departs from germline at one end; a sequencing error may be responsible. The chain is built from TRBV7-9 and TRBJ2-7; 9 nucleotides line up with TRBD1. Germline CDR1 SEHNR, CDR2 FQNEAQ (reference sequence). The CDR3 loop spans 12 amino acids. The CDR3 DNA is TGTGCCAGCAGCTTAGCCAGGGACAGGGTGGACTTC. Amino acids: CASSLARDRVDF.

This clonotype was seen at least ten times. The genes are TRBV9 and TRBJ2-2, with TRBD2 identical over 7 bases. CDR3 length: 15 residues. Germline loops: CDR1 SGDLS, CDR2 YYNGEE. Trimming cost V 2 bases and J 1 base; bases outside gene matches: 2. CDR3 in DNA: TGTGCCAGCAGCGTGAGCGGGATGAACACCGGGGAGCTGTTTTTT. Translating it yields CASSVSGMNTGELFF.

The sample holds many counts of this clonotype. This chain joins TRBV20-1 and TRBJ2-3; possibly TRBD2 for D (6 bases). V dropped 5 bases and J dropped 4 bases, with 16 bases sitting between them. Germline-derived CDR1 and CDR2 are DFQATT and SNEGSKA (reference sequence). The CDR3 has 14 residues. The CDR3 here is CSAPKEGSADTQYF. The CDR3 bases are TGCAGTGCTCCAAAGGAGGGTAGTGCAGATACGCAGTATTTT.

This clonotype was seen at least ten times. The chain links TRBV28 to TRBJ2-4, with D uncertain. The CDR3 covers 15 residues. Germline V gene sequence: CDR1 MDHEN, CDR2 SYDVKM. V gave up 3 bases and J gave up 2 bases, with 11 bases separating them. As DNA, the CDR3 is TGTGCCAGCAGTTTGGCAGCGACCTCCAAAAACATTCAGTACTTC. It is translated as CASSLAATSKNIQYF. Filled out from reference TRBV28 and TRBJ2-4, the complete variable domain reads DVKVTQSSRYLVKRTGEKVFLECVQDMDHENMFWYRQDPGLGLRLIYFSYDVKMKEKGDIPEGYSVSREKKERFSLILESASTNQTSMYLCASSLAATSKNIQYFGAGTRLSVL.